These 2 T cell receptor beta chains share one sample of origin, sequenced in a study of identical twins. In TCRdb, the 5' RACE reads were re-called with MiXCR into one record per CDR3 protein. The data hold 310,000 or so distinct CDR3 sequences, with more than 6.5% observed a single time. A further study also used this sample, focusing on yellow fever vaccine responses in identical twins.

Sequencing was carried out using memory (CD45RO+) T cells sorted from blood. Receptors were obtained from a woman aged 18-35 years in good health.

This clonotype showed up many times. The genes are TRBV7-9 and TRBJ2-7; TRBD1 or TRBD2 may be the D gene (6 bases each). The CDR3 extends over 14 amino acids. The V gene's germline CDR1 is SEHNR and CDR2 FQNEAQ (reference sequence). V was cut by 2 bases and J by 2 bases, with 10 bases left in between. CDR3 in DNA: TGTGCCAGCAGCTTAAAAGGGGGGCCCTACGAGCAGTACGTC. Translated, it gives CASSLKGGPYEQYV.

This chain joins TRBV4-1 and TRBJ1-3; unclear D gene. Trimming left V 0 bases short and J 1 base short, with 7 bases between. Germline lookup yields CDR1 MGHRA and CDR2 YSYEKL. This CDR3 has 15 residues. The CDR3 protein is CASSQDRGSGNTIYF. CDR3 sequence (DNA): TGCGCCAGCAGCCAAGATCGTGGGTCTGGAAACACCATATATTTT.